These T cell receptor beta chains were read from a single sample in a study of glioma-infiltrating T cells after dendritic cell vaccination. The method was immunoSEQ multiplex PCR; TCRdb's version includes in-frame clones alone and lacks a portion of them. The table has roughly 90,000 clones, just over 85% seen once. The material was blood, obtained before dendritic cell vaccination. The source is a human donor with glioblastoma. Both conserved end residues are part of each CDR3. The D gene is left open where the match is weak. Clone size, where shown, is once, few, many, or a class for clones that have expanded.

abundance,v_gene,j_gene,d_gene,CDR3aa,CDR3nt
.,TRBV19,TRBJ2-7,TRBD1,CASNTRTGVDEQYF,TGTGCCAGTAATACTCGGACAGGCGTGGATGAGCAGTACTTC
.,TRBV9,TRBJ2-1,TRBD2,CASSRTSGPYNEQFF,TGTGCCAGCAGCAGGACTAGCGGACCCTACAATGAGCAGTTCTTC
.,TRBV9,TRBJ2-5,.,CASSVASHTQGLQETQYF,TGTGCCAGCAGCGTTGCCTCCCACACACAGGGCCTTCAAGAGACCCAGTACTTC
.,TRBV6-6,TRBJ1-1,.,CASSYSYQVYNTEAFF,TGTGCCAGCAGTTACTCGTATCAGGTGTATAACACTGAAGCTTTCTTT
.,TRBV5-1,TRBJ1-1,.,CASRPGSNTEAFF,TGCGCCAGCAGACCGGGAAGTAACACTGAAGCTTTCTTT
.,TRBV9,TRBJ2-7,TRBD2,CASSPGLAGVREQYF,TGTGCCAGCAGCCCCGGTCTAGCGGGAGTTCGGGAGCAGTACTTC
once,TRBV4-3,TRBJ1-6,.,CASSPKGSSSSYNSPLHF,TGCGCCAGCAGCCCCAAGGGGTCCTCAAGCTCCTATAATTCACCCCTCCACTTT
.,TRBV2,TRBJ2-4,.,CASGAEAKNIQYF,TGTGCCAGTGGGGCCGAAGCCAAAAACATTCAGTACTTC
.,TRBV29-1,TRBJ1-2,TRBD1,CSVGTGTGDGYTF,TGCAGCGTGGGGACCGGGACAGGGGATGGCTACACCTTC
.,TRBV6-1,TRBJ1-1,.,CASRTVPGAFF,TGTGCCAGCAGGACCGTACCAGGCGCTTTCTTT
once,TRBV7-6,TRBJ2-2,TRBD2,CASSLGPRTSGNTGELFF,TGTGCCAGCAGCTTAGGACCCAGGACTAGCGGGAACACCGGGGAGCTGTTTTTT
.,TRBV7-9,TRBJ2-4,TRBD2,CASSHDRGVPKNIQYF,TGTGCCAGCAGCCACGACCGGGGGGTCCCAAAAAACATTCAGTACTTC
.,TRBV9,TRBJ2-7,.,CASSKAAGSDEQYF,TGTGCCAGCAGCAAAGCCGCGGGGAGTGACGAGCAGTACTTC